This TCR beta chain derives from a study of blood T cells in healthy people across ages. Regarding this clonotype: What it recognizes is unknown.

General study findings and limits: Among T cells, TCR beta diversity per million cells dropped roughly linearly as age rose.

The germline V and J ends were trimmed by 5 bases and 5 bases, with 21 bases remaining between them. The CDR3 runs 15 residues. Germline CDR1 is DFQATT and CDR2 is SNEGSKA (reference sequence). The authors ran a second PCR of roughly 6 to 11 cycles using a sample-barcoded 5' primer and a J-beta primer mix. A 12-random-nucleotide template-switch adaptor tagged each cDNA molecule. A single record per CDR3 protein comes from TCRdb applying MiXCR to the 5' RACE reads. The table includes about 1.6 million distinct CDR3 sequences, about 31% detected once. The clonotype comes from a woman aged 25 to 39 in good health. Sequencing input: blood. The chain is built from TRBV20-1 and TRBJ2-5; tentatively, D is TRBD1 (5 bases). CDR3: CSAVIPGRVGETQYF. The CDR3 coding sequence is TGCAGTGCTGTCATACCCGGCAGGGTTGGTGAGACCCAGTACTTC.